Listed below are T cell receptor beta chains from one sample, sequenced in a study of T cells expressing NK-cell markers. TCRdb re-analyzed the 5' RACE reads; it lists each CDR3 protein once, without DNA. The listing contains a few hundred thousand distinct CDR3 sequences. The specimen was blood T cells: a sorted CD56 or NKG2C T cell subset, CD4+ or CD8+ T cells, or bulk PBMC T cells (not recorded which). These receptors were obtained from a man aged 18 to 70 in good health. CDR3s include the opening cysteine and the closing phenylalanine or tryptophan.

TRBJ2-7 | TRBV6-6 | CASAQKSGVWKYF
TRBJ1-5 | TRBV12-3/TRBV12-4 | CASSLRAGVGYSNQPQHF
TRBJ2-1 | TRBV7-9 | CASSTERGAYNEQFF
TRBJ2-6 | TRBV7-2 | CASSLALVGANVLTF
TRBJ2-1 | TRBV28 | CASSGTVLNEQFF
TRBJ2-7 | TRBV7-9 | CASRYGTGNEQYF
TRBJ2-1 | TRBV11-2 | CASSYGVLAGASDNEQFF
TRBJ1-1 | TRBV21-1 | CASSNDRGPGNTEAFF
TRBJ2-5 | TRBV19 | CASSIWDRGPRQETQYF
TRBJ2-3 | TRBV20-1 | CSASRSWSTDTQYF
TRBJ1-2 | TRBV12-3/TRBV12-4 | CASSLSGQGMKTNYGYTF
TRBJ1-2 | TRBV12-3/TRBV12-4 | CASSNTNGYTF
TRBJ2-5 | TRBV7-2 | CASSLAGGGGETQYF
TRBJ2-7 | TRBV4-2 | CASSPRRSHEQYF
TRBJ1-4 | TRBV3-1 | CASSQDPRRTNEKLFF
TRBJ2-7 | TRBV9 | CASSVAPGQPEQYF
TRBJ2-7 | TRBV11-2 | CASSFHRGQTYEQYF
TRBJ1-1 | TRBV6-5 | CASSSPAGVGTEAFF
TRBJ2-5 | TRBV11-2 | CASSPRRSSGGAGETQYF
TRBJ2-4 | TRBV3-1 | CASSQRRKNQNIQYF
TRBJ1-6 | TRBV7-3 | CASSPRGPAENSPLHF
TRBJ2-3 | TRBV7-8 | CASSPRNPSTDTQYF
TRBJ2-3 | TRBV18 | CASSSTSDTQYF
TRBJ2-3 | TRBV5-1 | CASSLGPAGGEDTQYF
TRBJ1-4 | TRBV5-1 | CASSLGHRDSKNEKLFF
TRBJ2-7 | TRBV5-4 | CASSYALSSPGTGAKEQYF
TRBJ2-2 | TRBV7-9 | CASSVPTSGINTGELFF
TRBJ2-7 | TRBV6-5 | CASSYSSGTVGTMRYF
TRBJ2-7 | TRBV14 | CASSVGQAGTYEQYF
TRBJ2-5 | TRBV11-1 | CASSALELAGKIQETQYF
TRBJ1-5 | TRBV9 | CASSVAGTRAGESHQPQHF
TRBJ2-3 | TRBV20-1 | CSAWDSLGDHTQYF
TRBJ2-5 | TRBV7-8 | CASSISGLAGGQETQYF
TRBJ2-1 | TRBV11-2 | CAGLDGSNNEQFF
TRBJ1-2 | TRBV18 | CASSPMDRDGGYTF
TRBJ2-5 | TRBV7-2 | CASSPRDSNQETQYF
TRBJ1-1 | TRBV20-1 | CSARVLTGPLNTEAFF
TRBJ2-3 | TRBV18 | CASSVAGVTDTQYF
TRBJ2-2 | TRBV12-3/TRBV12-4 | CASSPGLARSLGELFF
TRBJ2-3 | TRBV6-1 | CASSPFGDTQYF
TRBJ1-5 | TRBV30 | CAWSVRLGGSNQPQHF
TRBJ1-1 | TRBV5-6 | CASSFSGRKNTEAFF
TRBJ1-6 | TRBV10-3 | CAISDTQGGSRNSPLHF
TRBJ2-1 | TRBV20-1 | CSAKPGLAVYNEQFF
TRBJ2-7 | TRBV6-1 | CASSEGPTVYEQYF
TRBJ2-4 | TRBV5-1 | CASSLGQPNNIQYF
TRBJ1-4 | TRBV7-9 | CASSKDRNEKLFF
TRBJ2-7 | TRBV5-6 | CASRRTWQSSYEQYF
TRBJ2-1 | TRBV4-1 | CASGLNREQFF
TRBJ2-1 | TRBV20-1 | CSARDRRGPRTGGTPKNEQFF
TRBJ2-3 | TRBV30 | CAWIRYGADTQYF
TRBJ2-1 | TRBV18 | CASSPLLGQDYNEQFF